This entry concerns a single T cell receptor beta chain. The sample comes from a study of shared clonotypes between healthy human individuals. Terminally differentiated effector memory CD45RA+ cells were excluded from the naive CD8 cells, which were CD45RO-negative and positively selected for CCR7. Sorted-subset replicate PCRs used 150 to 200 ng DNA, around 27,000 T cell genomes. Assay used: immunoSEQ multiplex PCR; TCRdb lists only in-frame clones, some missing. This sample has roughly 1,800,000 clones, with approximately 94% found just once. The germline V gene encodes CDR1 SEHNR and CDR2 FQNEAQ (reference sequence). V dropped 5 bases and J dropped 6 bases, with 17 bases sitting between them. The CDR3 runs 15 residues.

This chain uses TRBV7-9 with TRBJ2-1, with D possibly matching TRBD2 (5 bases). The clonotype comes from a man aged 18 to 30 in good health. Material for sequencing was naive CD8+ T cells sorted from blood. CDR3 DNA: TGTGCCAGCAGCCCACCGGGATCCTATACCAATGAGCAGTTCTTC. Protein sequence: CASSPPGSYTNEQFF.